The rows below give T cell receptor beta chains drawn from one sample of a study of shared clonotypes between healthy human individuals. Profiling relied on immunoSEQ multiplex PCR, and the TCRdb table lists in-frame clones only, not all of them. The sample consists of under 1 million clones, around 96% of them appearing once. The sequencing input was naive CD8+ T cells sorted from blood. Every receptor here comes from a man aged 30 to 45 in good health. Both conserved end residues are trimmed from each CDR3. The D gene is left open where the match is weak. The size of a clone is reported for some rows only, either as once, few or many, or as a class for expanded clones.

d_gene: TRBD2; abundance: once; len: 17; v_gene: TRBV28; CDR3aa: ASSPKQGLELAGIYEQY
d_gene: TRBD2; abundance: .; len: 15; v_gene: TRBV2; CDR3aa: ASIGLAGGLRQETQY
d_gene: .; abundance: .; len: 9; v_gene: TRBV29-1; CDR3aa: SVRSPYEQY
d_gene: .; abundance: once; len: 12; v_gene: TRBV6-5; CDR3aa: ASRGSSPWETQY
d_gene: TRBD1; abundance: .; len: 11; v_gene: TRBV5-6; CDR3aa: ASSGTGPNEQF
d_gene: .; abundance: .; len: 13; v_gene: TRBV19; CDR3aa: ASRYRPYSNQPQH
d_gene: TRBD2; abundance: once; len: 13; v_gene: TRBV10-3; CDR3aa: AISDPPGGTYEQY
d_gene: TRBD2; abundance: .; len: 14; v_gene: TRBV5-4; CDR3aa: ASNPARTSAYNEQF
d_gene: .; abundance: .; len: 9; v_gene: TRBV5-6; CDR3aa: ASSSGYEQY
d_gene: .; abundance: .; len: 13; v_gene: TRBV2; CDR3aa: ASSEFTGYGNTIY
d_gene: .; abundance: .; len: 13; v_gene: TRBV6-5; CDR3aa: ASSYFEGSGNTIY
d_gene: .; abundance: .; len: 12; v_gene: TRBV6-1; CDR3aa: ASCRGGGGDEQY
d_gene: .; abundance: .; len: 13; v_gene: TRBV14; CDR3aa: ASSQGPGLDNEQF
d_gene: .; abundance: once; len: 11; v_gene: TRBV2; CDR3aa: AALTGAKREQY
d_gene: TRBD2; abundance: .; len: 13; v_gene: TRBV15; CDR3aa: ATSRLASGTYEQY
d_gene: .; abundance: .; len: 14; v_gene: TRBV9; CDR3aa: ASSVVWETPYNEQF
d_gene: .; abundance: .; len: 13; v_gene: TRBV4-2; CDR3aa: ASSHPGRFNNEQF
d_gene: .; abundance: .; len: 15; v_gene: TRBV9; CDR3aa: ASSPAELGVGKDTQY
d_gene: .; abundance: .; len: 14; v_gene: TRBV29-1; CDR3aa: SVEGEGNRRRSIQY
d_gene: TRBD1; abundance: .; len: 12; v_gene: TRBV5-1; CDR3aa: ASSRTGGTYEQY
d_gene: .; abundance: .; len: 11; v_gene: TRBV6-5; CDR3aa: ASSYSLGTEAF
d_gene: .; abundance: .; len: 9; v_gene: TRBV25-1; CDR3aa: ASRLLLEAF